This T cell receptor beta chain was captured in a study of blood T cell dynamics during melanoma immunotherapy. Repertoires were generated with immunoSEQ multiplex PCR, while TCRdb's copy carries only in-frame clones and drops some. Of over 5,500 clones in the sample, about three quarters are singletons; the top ten hold 25% to 35%. Time point reported: pre-treatment baseline. V lost 4 bases and J 2 bases, leaving 5 bases between the germline ends. This CDR3 region has 12 residues. Germline-derived CDR1 and CDR2 are SGHNT and YYREEE (reference sequence). This sample comprised blood, obtained from a patient treated with checkpoint blockade. The source is a human donor with melanoma. The chain combines TRBV5-4 with TRBJ2-3; D remains unclear. CDR3 nucleotide sequence: TGTGCCAGCAGCCTATCCACAGATACGCAGTATTTT. This translates into CASSLSTDTQYF.